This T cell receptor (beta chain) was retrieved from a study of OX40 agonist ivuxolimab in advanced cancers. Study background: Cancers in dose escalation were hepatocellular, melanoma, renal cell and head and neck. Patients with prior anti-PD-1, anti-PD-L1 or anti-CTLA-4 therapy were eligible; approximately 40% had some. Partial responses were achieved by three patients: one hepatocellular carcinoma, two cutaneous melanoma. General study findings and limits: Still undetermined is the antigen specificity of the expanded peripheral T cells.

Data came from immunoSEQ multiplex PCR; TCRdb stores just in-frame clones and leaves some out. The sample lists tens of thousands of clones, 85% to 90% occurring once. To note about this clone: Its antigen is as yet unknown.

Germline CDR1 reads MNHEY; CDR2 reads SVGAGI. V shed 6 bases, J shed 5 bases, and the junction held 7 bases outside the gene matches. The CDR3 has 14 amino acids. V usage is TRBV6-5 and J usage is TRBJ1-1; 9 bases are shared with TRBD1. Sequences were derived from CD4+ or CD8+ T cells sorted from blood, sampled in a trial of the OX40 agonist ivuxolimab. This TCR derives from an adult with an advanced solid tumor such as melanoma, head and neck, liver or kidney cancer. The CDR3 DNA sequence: TGTGCCAGCAGATCACAGGGGGCGTGGACTGAAGCTTTCTTT. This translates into CASRSQGAWTEAFF.